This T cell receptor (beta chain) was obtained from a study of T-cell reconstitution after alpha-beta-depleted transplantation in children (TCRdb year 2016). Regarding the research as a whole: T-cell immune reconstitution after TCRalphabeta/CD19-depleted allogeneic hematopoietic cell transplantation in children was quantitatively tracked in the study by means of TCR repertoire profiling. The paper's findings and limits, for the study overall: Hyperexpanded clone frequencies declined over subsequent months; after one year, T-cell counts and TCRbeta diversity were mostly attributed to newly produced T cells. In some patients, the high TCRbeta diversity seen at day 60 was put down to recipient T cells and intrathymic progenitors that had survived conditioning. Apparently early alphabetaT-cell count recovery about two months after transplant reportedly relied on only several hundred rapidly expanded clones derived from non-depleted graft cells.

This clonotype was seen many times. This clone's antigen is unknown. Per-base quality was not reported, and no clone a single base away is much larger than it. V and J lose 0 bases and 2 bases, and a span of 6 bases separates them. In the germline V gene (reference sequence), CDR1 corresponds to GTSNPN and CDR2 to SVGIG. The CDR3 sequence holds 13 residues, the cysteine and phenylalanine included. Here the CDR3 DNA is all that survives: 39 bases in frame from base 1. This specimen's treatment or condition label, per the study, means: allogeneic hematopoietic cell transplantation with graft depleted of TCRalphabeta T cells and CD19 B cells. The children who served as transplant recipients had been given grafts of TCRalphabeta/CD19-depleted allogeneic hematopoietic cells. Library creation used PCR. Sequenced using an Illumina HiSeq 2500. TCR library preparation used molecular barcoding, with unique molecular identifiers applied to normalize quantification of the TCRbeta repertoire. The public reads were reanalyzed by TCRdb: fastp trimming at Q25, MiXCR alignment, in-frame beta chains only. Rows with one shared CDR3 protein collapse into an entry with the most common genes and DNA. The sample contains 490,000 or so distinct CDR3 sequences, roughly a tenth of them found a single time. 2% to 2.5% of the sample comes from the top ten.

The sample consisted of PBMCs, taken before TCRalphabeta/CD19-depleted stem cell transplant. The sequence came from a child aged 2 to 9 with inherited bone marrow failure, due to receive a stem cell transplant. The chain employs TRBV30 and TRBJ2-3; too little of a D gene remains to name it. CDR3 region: CAWSVRDTDTQYF. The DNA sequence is TGTGCCTGGAGTGTCCGAGACACAGATACGCAGTATTTT.